This T cell receptor beta chain comes out of a study of Ad26.COV2.S vaccination and SARS-CoV-2 variants. The treatment denotes: around 19 received Ad26.COV2.S at low or high dose, single or two shots; several received placebo; per-sample allocation not given. The investigators took samples on day 63 after the first vaccine or placebo injection. The individual, an adult aged 18-55 years, was a donor in Boston. Using immunoSEQ multiplex PCR, the repertoire was profiled, and TCRdb retains in-frame clones only, with some absent. This repertoire shows hundreds of thousands of clones, roughly 84% found once; its top ten account for roughly 3.1%. CDR1 is SNHLY, CDR2 FYNNEI, per germline. The CDR3 spans 15 residues. Trimming took 6 bases from V and 2 from J; bases not matched to a gene: 5.

This sequence was found in a person between 18 and 59 years old who received the Ad26.COV2.S COVID-19 vaccine or a placebo. This sequence joins TRBV2 and TRBJ2-2; 8 bases are a match to TRBD2. Sample: peripheral blood, taken in a trial of Ad26.COV2.S vaccine versus placebo. CDR3 bases: TGTGCCAGCAGGAGACTAGCGACTAACACCGGGGAGCTGTTTTTT. Its protein product is CASRRLATNTGELFF.